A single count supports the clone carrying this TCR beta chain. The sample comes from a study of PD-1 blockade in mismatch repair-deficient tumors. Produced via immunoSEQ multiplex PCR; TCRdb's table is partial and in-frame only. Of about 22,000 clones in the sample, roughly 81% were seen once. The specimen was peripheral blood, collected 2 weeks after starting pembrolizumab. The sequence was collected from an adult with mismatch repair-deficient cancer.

The CDR3 DNA sequence: TGTGCCAGCAGCTTAGGTCAGGGGGCCGATCCCGGGGAGCTGTTTTTT. Translating it yields CASSLGQGADPGELFF. V and J are TRBV13 and TRBJ2-2, with TRBD1 matching 8 bases. V dropped 0 bases and J dropped 6; count of bases not matched to a gene: 6. Germline V CDR1 and CDR2: PRHDT, FYEKMQ (reference sequence). This CDR3 is built from 16 residues.